This TCR beta chain was profiled in a study of shared clonotypes between healthy human individuals. Study in general: Each donor contributed plates that comprised three CD4 naive, three CD4 memory, two CD8 naive and one CD8 memory.

Remarks on this clone: The antigen is undetermined. One end of the junction fails to match germline, which may point to a read error.

Study-wide findings and caveats: Having only a few donors restricted how much genetic and exposure-history diversity was captured. On the whole, naive subsets had larger estimated richness than memory subsets had.

Genomic DNA of every subset was divided equally among multiple immunoSEQ plates. Method: immunoSEQ multiplex PCR; TCRdb's copy keeps in-frame clones and lacks some. The data hold 550,000 to 750,000 clones, with roughly nine tenths observed a single time. CD45RO-negative cells were positively selected for CCR7, leaving out terminally differentiated effector memory CD45RA+ cells. Per germline, CDR1 SGHVS and CDR2 FNYEAQ. The CDR3 sequence is 15 residues long. Sequenced input: naive CD8+ T cells sorted from blood. This sequence joins TRBV7-6 and TRBJ2-2, with 12 bases lining up with TRBD2. This clonotype was sampled from a man in his thirties or forties in good health. The CDR3 DNA reads TGTGCCAGCAGCTCACTAGCGGGGGGCACCCGGGAGCTGTTTTTT. It encodes CASSSLAGGTRELFF.